These 29 T cell receptor beta chains came from one sample sequenced in a study of CD8+ T cells in alopecia areata. Extracted RNA was reverse transcribed, and the resulting cDNA served as sequencing template. Only in-frame clones appear in the TCRdb table, and some are missing; sequencing was by immunoSEQ multiplex PCR. Here the sample spans roughly 120,000 clones, about 61% being singletons. Treatment noted: oral pan-JAK inhibitor, 5-10 mg twice daily. This sample comprised CD8+ T cells sorted from blood, obtained at week 4, from a patient treated with tofacitinib. Every receptor here comes from a human donor with alopecia areata.

This chain links TRBV29-1 with TRBJ1-2; possibly TRBD1 for D (5 bases). The CDR3 totals 14 residues. V dropped 8 bases and J dropped 8 bases, with 24 bases sitting between them. From germline, CDR1 is SQVTM and CDR2 ANQGSEA. Written as DNA, the CDR3 is TGCAGCACCGACCTTACAGCGGAAGGGGACGGCTACACCTTC. This codes for CSTDLTAEGDGYTF.

This chain joins TRBV30 and TRBJ2-7; weak D call: TRBD2 (6 bases). The CDR3 extends over 15 amino acids. Germline V lookup: CDR1 GTSNPN, CDR2 SVGIG (reference sequence). Deletions cut 1 base from V and 4 bases from J, with 17 bases between. As DNA, the CDR3 is TGTGCCTGGAGTGATGGAGGGTATGTTGGGTACGAGCAGTACTTC. It translates to CAWSDGGYVGYEQYF.

This clone occurred a few times. The chain links TRBV29-1 to TRBJ2-4, with 15 bases that match TRBD2. Losses at the gene ends were 7 bases for V and 8 bases for J; bases not matched to a gene: 3. The CDR3 contains 13 residues. Germline loops: CDR1 SQVTM, CDR2 ANQGSEA. The CDR3 sequence: CSAGTSGGYIQYF. CDR3 nucleotides: TGCAGCGCCGGGACTAGCGGGGGGTACATTCAGTACTTC.

The CDR3 DNA reads as TGTGCCAGCAGCTCGACGACGGATAACTCTGGAAACACCATATATTTT. Protein sequence: CASSSTTDNSGNTIYF. V usage is TRBV13 and J usage is TRBJ1-3; no clear D gene. V lost 4 bases and J 0 bases, leaving 13 bases between the germline ends. This CDR3 is 16 amino acids long. Germline lookup yields CDR1 PRHDT and CDR2 FYEKMQ (reference sequence).

The chain couples TRBV5-6 to TRBJ1-5, with no clear D. Trimming removed 2 bases at V and 3 bases at J, with 12 bases between. Germline CDR1 and CDR2: SGHDT and YYEEEE. This CDR3 is built from 15 residues. This chain's CDR3 is CASSFLRNHNQPQHF. In DNA, the CDR3 is TGTGCCAGCAGCTTCTTACGTAATCACAATCAGCCCCAGCATTTT.

The V call is TRBV30, the J call TRBJ2-7, with 10 bases that match TRBD1. The V gene's germline CDR1 is GTSNPN and CDR2 SVGIG (reference sequence). V was clipped by 8 bases and J by 3 bases; unmatched bases: 10. The CDR3 spans 14 residues. The CDR3 coding sequence is TGTGCCGCCGTGGGACAGGGGCTCGACTACGAGCAGTACTTC. It translates to CAAVGQGLDYEQYF.

This chain connects TRBV2 to TRBJ1-2; a possible D gene is TRBD1 (5 bases). V lost 6 bases and J lost 4, with 15 bases in between. Germline-derived CDR1 and CDR2 are SNHLY and FYNNEI. The CDR3 spans 14 residues. The CDR3 loop reads CASSDEGTVYGYTF. The CDR3 DNA reads as TGTGCCAGCAGCGATGAAGGGACGGTCTATGGCTACACCTTC. The whole variable domain, filled in from reference TRBV2 and TRBJ1-2, reads EPEVTQTPSHQVTQMGQEVILRCVPISNHLYFYWYRQILGQKVEFLVSFYNNEISEKSEIFDDQFSVERPDGSNFTLKIRSTKLEDSAMYFCASSDEGTVYGYTFGSGTRLTVV.

The chain links TRBV30 to TRBJ1-4; D perhaps matches TRBD1 (5 bases). The CDR3 spans 15 residues. CDR1 and CDR2 (germline): GTSNPN, SVGIG (reference sequence). V lost 4 bases to trimming and J lost 3 bases, with 15 bases between them. The DNA for the CDR3 is TGTGCCTGGATAGTCGGTGGGGCAGCTAATGAAAAACTGTTTTTT. This sequence encodes CAWIVGGAANEKLFF.

The chain couples TRBV23-1 to TRBJ2-3; D unresolved. TRBV23-1 is reported as an ORF; its role is uncertain. Trimming pared 6 bases from V and 6 bases from J, leaving 4 bases between. CDR3 length: 10 residues. In DNA, the CDR3 is TGCGCCAGCAGGATGGATACGCAGTATTTT. The encoded protein is CASRMDTQYF.

About this clone itself: The same CDR3 also results from other DNA sequences found in this sample. The chain carries TRBV5-1 and TRBJ2-7; 7 bases map to TRBD1. V gave up 0 bases and J gave up 2 bases; unmatched junction bases: 2. Germline CDR1 and CDR2: SGHRS and YFSETQ. The CDR3 totals 14 residues. The CDR3 DNA reads as TGCGCCAGCAGCTTGGAGACAGGGCCCTACGAGCAGTACTTC. It specifies CASSLETGPYEQYF.

The chain carries TRBV30 and TRBJ2-2, with D possibly being TRBD2 (5 bases). Per the germline V gene, CDR1 is GTSNPN and CDR2 is SVGIG (reference sequence). This CDR3 is 13 amino acids long. Trimming shortened V by 5 bases and J by 4 bases, and 11 bases separated the two germline ends. DNA of the CDR3: TGTGCCTGGGAGGGATTCGGCACCGGGGAGCTGTTTTTT. Amino acid sequence: CAWEGFGTGELFF.

The chain combines TRBV5-1 with TRBJ2-5; TRBD1 matches at 8 bases. V dropped 5 bases and J dropped 3; count of bases not matched to a gene: 6. The CDR3 runs to 14 residues. Looked up from germline, CDR1 is SGHRS and CDR2 is YFSETQ. The CDR3 DNA reads as TGCGCCAGCAGAGTTGGACAGGGAGAAGAGACCCAGTACTTC. Its protein is CASRVGQGEETQYF.

The genes are TRBV19 and TRBJ1-2, with 7 positions matching TRBD1. V trimming: 3 bases; J trimming: 4 bases; junction bases outside the gene matches: 5. Germline lookup yields CDR1 LNHDA and CDR2 SQIVND (reference sequence). The CDR3 covers 14 residues. This CDR3 reads CASSMFGTAYGYTF. The DNA for the CDR3 is TGTGCCAGTAGTATGTTCGGGACAGCCTATGGCTACACCTTC.

The V gene is TRBV4-3, the J gene TRBJ2-1; D ambiguous. V lost 1 base and J 0 bases, leaving 4 bases between the germline ends. Germline V gene data show CDR1 as LGHNA and CDR2 as YSLEER. The CDR3 runs to 14 residues. CDR3 in DNA: TGCGCCAGCAGCCAAGGGAGCTCCTACAATGAGCAGTTCTTC. It is translated as CASSQGSSYNEQFF.

CDR3 in amino acids: CASSLAASYEQYF. In nucleotides, the CDR3 is TGTGCCAGCAGCTTAGCTGCATCCTACGAGCAGTACTTC. The chain has TRBV13 and TRBJ2-7; D is ambiguous. CDR1 is PRHDT, CDR2 FYEKMQ, per germline (reference sequence). The V end lost 1 base, the J end lost 1 base, and 5 bases lay between the germline ends. This CDR3 comprises 13 residues.

J is TRBJ2-1 and V is TRBV7-9; no clear D gene. The ends were cut back, 4 bases at V and 3 bases at J, with 16 bases in the middle. Per the germline V gene, CDR1 is SEHNR and CDR2 is FQNEAQ (reference sequence). The CDR3 is 16 amino acids. The CDR3 DNA sequence: TGTGCCAGCAGCTCCTCCAGCGAAGTGGGCTACAATGAGCAGTTCTTC. Amino acid sequence: CASSSSSEVGYNEQFF.

This clone was observed at least ten times. A far bigger clonotype differs at one base, so this is likely a read error. The gene calls are TRBV5-1 and TRBJ2-2, with a weak D call TRBD1 (6 bases). Germline CDR1 is SGHRS and CDR2 is YFSETQ. The V end was cut by 4 bases, the J end by 5 bases, with 15 bases between. CDR3 size: 15 residues. In DNA form, the CDR3 reads TGCGCCAGCAGCCTATCCGGGACACAGACCGGGGAGCTGTTTTTT. It yields the protein CASSLSGTQTGELFF.

This clone was seen a handful of times. The chain links TRBV30 to TRBJ1-2; D uncertain. The V and J ends lost 1 base and 5 bases respectively, with 14 bases between them. CDR1 and CDR2 from the germline V gene are GTSNPN and SVGIG (reference sequence). This CDR3 contains 14 residues. In DNA, the CDR3 is TGTGCCTGGAGTGGGGCAGGTGGGGATTATGGCTACACCTTC. This encodes CAWSGAGGDYGYTF.

V and J are TRBV4-2 and TRBJ2-5, with 9 bases lining up with TRBD2. Germline V lookup: CDR1 LGHNA, CDR2 YNFKEQ. Trimming at V came to 4 bases and at J to 4 bases, leaving 10 bases not matched to a gene. The CDR3 runs 16 residues. In DNA form, the CDR3 reads TGTGCCAGCAGCCCAGTGGCTAGCGGGGACATAGAGACCCAGTACTTC. Amino acids: CASSPVASGDIETQYF.

V is TRBV6-7 and J is TRBJ2-7; D is perhaps TRBD1 (5 bases). TRBV6-7 has ORF status, its function being uncertain. Trimming removed 5 bases from V and 0 bases from J, with 14 bases in between. CDR3 length equals 15 residues. The CDR3 loop reads CASSAGHKSSYEQYF. In DNA form, the CDR3 reads TGTGCCAGCAGTGCCGGACATAAAAGCTCCTACGAGCAGTACTTC.

The chain recombines TRBV7-2 with TRBJ1-4; 7 bases map to TRBD1. CDR1 is SGHTA and CDR2 is FQGNSA in the germline V gene. V trimming: 5 bases; J trimming: 7 bases; junction bases outside the gene matches: 16. CDR3 length: 17 residues. This CDR3 is CASSPRAAGTVGEKLFF. CDR3 DNA: TGTGCCAGCAGCCCTCGAGCCGCCGGGACAGTCGGTGAAAAACTGTTTTTT.

Only a few counts were recorded for this clone. This rearrangement joins TRBV29-1 to TRBJ2-7; TRBD2 is a possible D gene (6 bases). V dropped 4 bases and J dropped 1 base, with 23 bases sitting between them. Germline V CDR1 and CDR2: SQVTM, ANQGSEA. The CDR3 runs 17 residues. CDR3 DNA sequence: TGCAGCGTTGTGCCCCCCGGGCAGGGAGGTCTGTCCTACGAGCAGTACTTC. This sequence encodes CSVVPPGQGGLSYEQYF.

This clone has a handful of counts. The chain links TRBV29-1 to TRBJ1-2; D perhaps matches TRBD1 (5 bases). With 6 bases removed from V and 3 bases from J, the gap between germline ends came to 11 bases. CDR1 and CDR2 from the germline V gene are SQVTM and ANQGSEA. The CDR3 is 12 residues long. DNA of the CDR3: TGCAGCGTGCACGCCAGGGACTATGGCTACACCTTC. This codes for CSVHARDYGYTF.

V is TRBV7-9 and J is TRBJ2-1, with TRBD2 matching over 8 bases. The germline V gene has CDR1 SEHNR and CDR2 FQNEAQ (reference sequence). V was pared by 5 bases and J by 5 bases, with 8 bases of the junction left unmatched. The CDR3 consists of 15 residues. As DNA, the CDR3 is TGTGCCAGCAGCCCCCCCGGGGGGGCGGACAATGAGCAGTTCTTC. This gives the protein CASSPPGGADNEQFF.

This clone occurred a few times. The chain recombines TRBV13 with TRBJ1-2; D is uncertain. This CDR3 comprises 11 residues. Per the germline V gene, CDR1 is PRHDT and CDR2 is FYEKMQ (reference sequence). The ends were cut back, 2 bases at V and 2 bases at J, with 0 bases in the middle. The CDR3 region has the DNA TGTGCCAGCAGCTTAAACTATGGCTACACCTTC. Translated, it gives CASSLNYGYTF.

J is TRBJ2-3 and V is TRBV4-2; D perhaps matches TRBD1 (5 bases). V gave up 1 base and J gave up 0 bases, with 14 bases separating them. CDR3 size: 17 residues. Germline V CDR1 and CDR2: LGHNA, YNFKEQ. The CDR3 protein is CASSQAEGAASTDTQYF. In DNA, the CDR3 is TGTGCCAGCAGCCAAGCGGAAGGGGCGGCTAGCACAGATACGCAGTATTTT.

For the CDR3, the DNA is TGTGCCAGCAGCTTTGGACTCCAATATTTCTTT. Protein product: CASSFGLQYFF. J is TRBJ1-1 and V is TRBV11-2; no definite D call. This CDR3 is 11 amino acids long. Trimming stripped 3 bases from V and 13 bases from J, with 12 bases between. In germline, CDR1 is SGHAT, CDR2 FQNNGV.

V and J are TRBV30 and TRBJ2-5; no firm D call. CDR3 size: 11 residues. Germline CDR1 is GTSNPN and CDR2 is SVGIG (reference sequence). V was shortened by 1 base and J by 1 base, with 1 base between the two germline ends. The CDR3 loop is CAWSGQETQYF. CDR3 DNA sequence: TGTGCCTGGAGTGGCCAAGAGACCCAGTACTTC.

In this sample, this clone is medium-sized (0.01 to 0.1%). This CDR3 is also generated by other DNA sequences in the sample. The J gene is TRBJ2-1, the V gene TRBV7-9; possible D gene TRBD1, 6 bases. V was shortened by 0 bases and J by 7 bases, with 19 bases between the two germline ends. Germline V CDR1 and CDR2: SEHNR, FQNEAQ (reference sequence). CDR3 length: 17 amino acids. DNA for the CDR3: TGTGCCAGCAGCTTAGCGGGTAGTCCGGGTCAGGGGAATGAGCAGTTCTTC. It specifies CASSLAGSPGQGNEQFF. Filled out from reference TRBV7-9 and TRBJ2-1, the complete variable domain reads DTGVSQNPRHKITKRGQNVTFRCDPISEHNRLYWYRQTLGQGPEFLTYFQNEAQLEKSRLLSDRFSAERPKGSFSTLEIQRTEQGDSAMYLCASSLAGSPGQGNEQFFGPGTRLTVL.